The 10 T cell receptor beta chains below were found in one sample sequenced in a study of blood T cell repertoires in COVID-19. The protocol was immunoSEQ multiplex PCR, while the TCRdb copy is restricted to in-frame clones and leaves out a portion. The data hold 230,000 or so clones, with approximately 83% observed a single time. The sequenced sample was peripheral blood. These receptors were taken from a man aged 50-59 years with active or convalescent COVID-19.

The chain has TRBV29-1 and TRBJ1-5, with D hard to call. V lost 2 bases, J lost 1 base, and 15 bases lay in between. The CDR3 covers 16 residues. Germline V gene data show CDR1 as SQVTM and CDR2 as ANQGSEA. The CDR3 nucleotides are TGCAGCGTTGAAACCGGGAAGTCCTTAAGCAATCAGCCCCAGCATTTT. Encoded protein: CSVETGKSLSNQPQHF.

V usage is TRBV7-2 and J usage is TRBJ1-2; TRBD1 is a possible D gene (5 bases). Trimming removed 4 bases from V and 4 bases from J, with 10 bases in between. Germline lookup yields CDR1 SGHTA and CDR2 FQGNSA. There are 13 residues in the CDR3. The CDR3 sequence: CASSSRRGYGYTF. The CDR3 DNA follows: TGTGCCAGCAGCTCTCGGAGGGGCTATGGCTACACCTTC.

The V gene is TRBV19, the J gene TRBJ1-5; D gene uncertain. The CDR3 covers 14 residues. CDR1 and CDR2 (germline): LNHDA, SQIVND (reference sequence). V was trimmed by 3 bases and J by 10 bases, leaving 16 bases between them. The CDR3 bases are TGTGCCAGTAGTATGAGAGGAGGAGGGATTCCCCAGCATTTT. Translated, it gives CASSMRGGGIPQHF.

This clone has just one count. The CDR3 loop reads CASSQGQGVPAEAFF. The CDR3, as DNA: TGCGCCAGCAGCCAGGGACAGGGGGTCCCCGCTGAAGCTTTCTTT. The V gene is TRBV5-1, the J gene TRBJ1-1; 11 bases fit TRBD1. Germline CDR1 is SGHRS and CDR2 is YFSETQ. The CDR3 has 15 amino acids. J lost 6 bases, V lost 4 bases, and 8 bases had no gene match.

The V gene is TRBV11-2, the J gene TRBJ2-3; 8 nucleotides line up with TRBD2. Germline trimming cut 1 base from V and 5 bases from J; bases unmatched to any gene: 8. Germline V gives CDR1 SGHAT, CDR2 FQNNGV. The CDR3 spans 16 residues. CDR3 DNA sequence: TGTGCCAGCAGCTTAGTTCGAGCGGGGGCGAAAGATACGCAGTATTTT. Amino acids: CASSLVRAGAKDTQYF.

The chain has TRBV2 and TRBJ1-1, with TRBD1 as a possible D gene (6 bases). The CDR3 consists of 14 residues. V lost 5 bases and J 1 base, leaving 11 bases between the germline ends. Germline V gives CDR1 SNHLY, CDR2 FYNNEI. The CDR3 coding sequence is TGTGCCAGCAGTTACCTCAGGGGGAACACTGAAGCTTTCTTT. As protein: CASSYLRGNTEAFF.

The chain is built from TRBV5-8 and TRBJ1-4; 10 positions match TRBD1. CDR1 and CDR2 from the germline V gene are SGHTS and YDEGEE. Losses at the gene ends were 4 bases for V and 6 bases for J; bases not matched to a gene: 9. This CDR3 has 16 amino acids. The CDR3 is CASSTFRQGADEKLFF. The CDR3 DNA reads as TGTGCCAGCAGCACGTTCCGACAGGGGGCTGATGAAAAACTGTTTTTT.

The chain employs TRBV9 and TRBJ1-1; D gene unclear. The CDR3 extends over 13 amino acids. Germline V CDR1 and CDR2: SGDLS, YYNGEE. Trimming cost V 4 bases and J 0 bases, with 7 bases left between them. The CDR3 region is CASSFTVNTEAFF. CDR3 DNA: TGTGCCAGCAGCTTCACAGTGAACACTGAAGCTTTCTTT. Variable domain in full (rest from reference TRBV9 and TRBJ1-1): DSGVTQTPKHLITATGQRVTLRCSPRSGDLSVYWYQQSLDQGLQFLIQYYNGEERAKGNILERFSAQQFPDLHSELNLSSLELGDSALYFCASSFTVNTEAFFGQGTRLTVV.

This clone has just a few counts. V and J are TRBV18 and TRBJ1-5; unclear D gene. V gave up 3 bases and J gave up 3 bases, with 18 bases separating them. This CDR3 contains 17 residues. Looked up from germline, CDR1 is KGHSH and CDR2 is LQKENI. In DNA form, the CDR3 reads TGTGCCAGCTCACCCGCGGGGTCCTTAGGATTCAATCAGCCCCAGCATTTT. The encoded protein is CASSPAGSLGFNQPQHF.

V is TRBV5-1 and J is TRBJ1-1, with a possible D match to TRBD1 (5 bases). The ends were cut back, 4 bases at V and 3 bases at J, with 19 bases in the middle. The CDR3 extends over 16 amino acids. Germline values: CDR1 SGHRS, CDR2 YFSETQ. In nucleotides, the CDR3 is TGCGCCAGCAGCCCCGGACACGTAGGTCGGGACACTGAAGCTTTCTTT. Translated, it gives CASSPGHVGRDTEAFF.